These 21 T cell receptor beta chains came from one sample sequenced in a study of chemoradiotherapy in HPV16-positive cancers. Clones were read by immunoSEQ multiplex PCR, and TCRdb kept only the in-frame ones, dropping some. The data hold roughly 20,000 clones, with approximately 84% observed a single time. This material consisted of blood, taken from a patient who underwent chemoradiotherapy. The receptor source for this set is a human donor with HPV-associated anogenital cancer.

This clone showed up just once. V is TRBV7-2 and J is TRBJ2-5; 12 bases align to TRBD2. The V and J ends lost 3 bases and 5 bases, in that order; junction bases with no gene match: 4. CDR3 length: 15 residues. CDR1 and CDR2 (germline): SGHTA, FQGNSA. The CDR3 protein is CASSLGLAGAETQYF. CDR3 nucleotides: TGTGCCAGCAGCTTGGGACTAGCGGGCGCGGAGACCCAGTACTTC.

This clone was observed a few times. The chain has TRBV18 and TRBJ2-7; TRBD2 aligns across 12 bases. CDR3 length: 13 amino acids. Germline trimming cut 8 bases from V and 2 bases from J; bases unmatched to any gene: 1. CDR1 and CDR2 (germline): KGHSH, LQKENI. The CDR3 protein is CASRLAGAYEQYF. For the CDR3, the DNA is TGTGCCAGCCGACTAGCGGGAGCCTACGAGCAGTACTTC.

The sample holds one count of this clone. This chain uses TRBV7-9 with TRBJ2-1; 7 positions match TRBD2. The CDR3 loop spans 13 amino acids. Trimming took 5 bases from V and 6 from J; bases not matched to a gene: 4. Germline-derived CDR1 and CDR2 are SEHNR and FQNEAQ (reference sequence). CDR3 sequence: CASSPSGGNEQFF. In DNA, the CDR3 is TGTGCCAGCAGCCCGTCGGGGGGCAATGAGCAGTTCTTC.

This chain joins TRBV5-1 and TRBJ2-2; 7 bases map to TRBD1. The ends lost 0 bases at V and 7 bases at J; junction bases unmatched: 9. CDR3 length: 16 residues. CDR1 and CDR2 from the germline V gene are SGHRS and YFSETQ. CDR3 DNA: TGCGCCAGCAGCTTGGAGGCCACAGGGGTTTACGGGGAGCTGTTTTTT. This sequence encodes CASSLEATGVYGELFF. The full variable domain, completed using reference TRBV5-1 and TRBJ2-2, is KAGVTQTPRYLIKTRGQQVTLSCSPISGHRSVSWYQQTPGQGLQFLFEYFSETQRNKGNFPGRFSGRQFSNSRSEMNVSTLELGDSALYLCASSLEATGVYGELFFGEGSRLTVL.

This chain connects TRBV4-3 to TRBJ2-1; maybe TRBD1 (5 bases). The CDR3 length is 15 residues. V lost 4 bases, J lost 5 bases, and 15 bases lay in between. Germline V gene lookup returns CDR1 LGHNA and CDR2 YSLEER. CDR3 region: CASSRRRAFNNEQFF. In nucleotides, the CDR3 is TGCGCCAGCAGCCGCCGCAGGGCGTTCAACAATGAGCAGTTCTTC.

The V gene is TRBV5-1, the J gene TRBJ1-5, with D perhaps TRBD1 (6 bases). Germline V gives CDR1 SGHRS, CDR2 YFSETQ. The CDR3 runs 14 residues. The V gene lost 2 bases and the J gene lost 7 bases, with 13 bases spanning the gap. CDR3 in DNA: TGCGCCAGCAGCTTAGAACAGGGTGTCCAGCCCCAGCATTTT. Protein sequence: CASSLEQGVQPQHF.

The chain is built from TRBV6-5 and TRBJ2-2; the D gene is possibly TRBD2 (5 bases). Germline V gives CDR1 MNHEY, CDR2 SVGAGI. The CDR3 loop spans 15 amino acids. The V gene lost 6 bases and the J gene lost 4 bases, with 15 bases spanning the gap. The CDR3 bases are TGTGCCAGCAGCCAACGGGTGGGAGTCACCGGGGAGCTGTTTTTT. Residues: CASSQRVGVTGELFF.

This clone was observed once. V and J are TRBV4-2 and TRBJ2-3, with unresolved D. The CDR3 has 15 residues. Trimming left V 2 bases short and J 4 bases short, with 13 bases between. The V gene's germline CDR1 is LGHNA and CDR2 YNFKEQ. CDR3 sequence (DNA): TGTGCCAGCAGCCAAAGATTAGGCTGGCCAGATACGCAGTATTTT. Translation: CASSQRLGWPDTQYF.

V is TRBV6-1 and J is TRBJ2-5; D call uncertain. The CDR3 is made up of 15 amino acids. Trimming stripped 2 bases from V and 4 bases from J, with 14 bases between. The germline V gene encodes CDR1 MNHNS and CDR2 SASEGT. The CDR3 bases are TGTGCCAGCAGTGAATGGGCTTCTTGGGGAGAGACCCAGTACTTC. Amino acid sequence: CASSEWASWGETQYF.

This chain uses TRBV28 with TRBJ1-1; 7 nucleotides agree with TRBD1. Per the germline V gene, CDR1 is MDHEN and CDR2 is SYDVKM. J gave up 6 bases and V 1 base, and 8 bases lay outside the gene matches. There are 15 residues in the CDR3. The CDR3 loop reads CASSLFSAGGPEAFF. The DNA for the CDR3 is TGTGCCAGCAGTTTATTCTCGGCAGGGGGACCTGAAGCTTTCTTT.

CDR3 coding DNA: TGTGCCAGCAGTTTATTGCCCACAGATACGCAGTATTTT. This encodes CASSLLPTDTQYF. The chain links TRBV28 to TRBJ2-3; D is ambiguous. The V gene's germline CDR1 is MDHEN and CDR2 SYDVKM. Trimming cost V 1 base and J 2 bases, with 4 bases left between them. The CDR3 is made up of 13 amino acids.

The rearrangement links TRBV18 to TRBJ1-1, with a possible D match to TRBD1 (6 bases). Germline V gives CDR1 KGHSH, CDR2 LQKENI. V lost 6 bases, J lost 8 bases, and 16 bases lay in between. The CDR3 consists of 13 residues. CDR3 sequence (DNA): TGTGCCAGCTCGGACAGCCAAATATTGGAAGCTTTCTTT. As protein: CASSDSQILEAFF.

The chain is built from TRBV7-6 and TRBJ2-5; a weak D match, TRBD2 (7 bases). V lost 4 bases and J lost 5, with 20 bases in between. This CDR3 has 16 residues. The V gene's germline CDR1 is SGHVS and CDR2 FNYEAQ. The CDR3 DNA is TGTGCCAGCAGCTCGGGGGGCGGGGTGGCCCGGGAGACCCAGTACTTC. Translating gives CASSSGGGVARETQYF.

This chain connects TRBV9 to TRBJ2-7, with D unclear. The CDR3 length is 13 residues. Germline-derived CDR1 and CDR2 are SGDLS and YYNGEE. Deletions cut 0 bases from V and 2 bases from J, with 6 bases between. This CDR3 is CASSVDSAYEQYF. As DNA, the CDR3 is TGTGCCAGCAGCGTAGACAGTGCCTACGAGCAGTACTTC.

This chain links TRBV5-4 with TRBJ2-1; D gene uncertain. The CDR3 is 13 residues long. CDR1 SGHNT and CDR2 YYREEE come from the germline V gene (reference sequence). V was shortened by 1 base and J by 1 base, with 3 bases between the two germline ends. DNA for the CDR3: TGTGCCAGCAGCTTGTCATCCTACAATGAGCAGTTCTTC. Its translation is CASSLSSYNEQFF.

V and J are TRBV19 and TRBJ2-2; no clear D gene. The V gene's germline CDR1 is LNHDA and CDR2 SQIVND (reference sequence). Trimming took 4 bases from V and 7 from J, leaving 7 bases between them. The CDR3 is 12 amino acids. The CDR3 here is CASSKRDGELFF. The CDR3 region has the DNA TGTGCCAGTAGTAAAAGGGACGGGGAGCTGTTTTTT.

The chain is built from TRBV5-6 and TRBJ2-1; 10 bases match TRBD1. V shed 5 bases and J 5 bases; nucleotides not matched to a gene: 10. Germline V CDR1 and CDR2: SGHDT, YYEEEE. The CDR3 has 16 residues. CDR3 sequence: CASSASRDRGHNEQFF. The CDR3 DNA sequence: TGTGCCAGCAGTGCGTCCCGGGACAGGGGACACAATGAGCAGTTCTTC.

The genes are TRBV7-9 and TRBJ1-1; D possibly corresponds to TRBD1 (5 bases). V lost 2 bases, J lost 1 base, and 8 bases lay in between. Per the germline V gene, CDR1 is SEHNR and CDR2 is FQNEAQ (reference sequence). This CDR3 comprises 14 residues. The CDR3 DNA reads as TGTGCCAGCAGCTTAAAGGGGTCGAACACTGAAGCTTTCTTT. Translating it yields CASSLKGSNTEAFF.

J is TRBJ1-5 and V is TRBV7-6; possible D gene TRBD1, 5 bases. Germline assignment: CDR1 SGHVS and CDR2 FNYEAQ. Deletions cut 6 bases from V and 4 bases from J, with 10 bases between. The CDR3 has 13 residues. DNA of the CDR3: TGTGCCAGCAGTACGACAGAGAATCAGCCCCAGCATTTT. Amino acids: CASSTTENQPQHF.

This clone was picked up one time. Other DNA sequences in the sample encode the same CDR3. The rearrangement joins TRBV6-1 to TRBJ1-5; 8 nucleotides match TRBD1. CDR3 length: 15 residues. The germline V gene encodes CDR1 MNHNS and CDR2 SASEGT. V shed 6 bases and J 3 bases; nucleotides not matched to a gene: 7. DNA for the CDR3: TGTGCCAGCAGGGAGACAGGGGCCCCCAATCAGCCCCAGCATTTT. Amino acid sequence: CASRETGAPNQPQHF.

The chain recombines TRBV7-9 with TRBJ1-6; 8 positions agree with TRBD1. Per the germline V gene, CDR1 is SEHNR and CDR2 is FQNEAQ (reference sequence). With V trimmed by 6 bases and J by 10 bases, 5 bases remained unmatched. This CDR3 is built from 13 residues. CDR3 nucleotides: TGTGCCAGCAGGGACAGGGTGGACTCACCCCTCCACTTT. Its translation: CASRDRVDSPLHF.